This T cell receptor beta chain was recorded in a study of blood T cell repertoires in COVID-19. Across the study: Researchers got acute and convalescent COVID-19 samples from the United States, Italy and Spain. The cDNA or gDNA used as material had been derived from T cells, B-cell-depleted T cells, or PBMCs.

Some clones are missing from TCRdb's copy, which holds only in-frame ones; the method was immunoSEQ multiplex PCR. The top ten clones hold under 4.5% of a sample with under 300,000 clones, around 85% of them seen once. The V end was cut by 0 bases, the J end by 8 bases, with 11 bases between. There are 15 residues in the CDR3. Germline lookup yields CDR1 ENHRY and CDR2 SYGVKD. This rearrangement joins TRBV10-3 to TRBJ1-6; tentative D call: TRBD1 (6 bases). Sequenced input: peripheral blood. This sequence was found in a woman aged 40-49 years with active or convalescent COVID-19. This CDR3 reads CAISESGRGDSPLHF. The CDR3 DNA follows: TGTGCCATCAGTGAGTCTGGCAGGGGCGATTCACCCCTCCACTTT.